One and the same sample provided the 23 T cell receptor beta chains below, sequenced in a study of T cell repertoires in cytomegalovirus infection. TCRdb redid the calling of the reads with MiXCR, one entry per CDR3 protein. Of approximately 500,000 distinct CDR3 sequences in the sample, 16% are singletons; the top ten hold roughly a quarter. Material for sequencing was CD8+ T cells from PBMCs. The source is a human donor in good health (CMV status not recorded). Some clones in this sample may be carry-over from other donors' samples.

This chain uses TRBV6-5 with TRBJ2-1, with TRBD2 matching 8 bases. The CDR3 covers 16 residues. The ends lost 4 bases at V and 5 bases at J; junction bases unmatched: 10. The germline CDR1 and CDR2 sequences are MNHEY and SVGAGI. Here the CDR3 DNA reads TGTGCCAGCAGTTCCGGACTAGCCCCGAGAAACAATGAGCAGTTCTTC. This gives the protein CASSSGLAPRNNEQFF.

This clonotype was recorded many times. CDR3 sequence (DNA): TGTGCCATCAGTGAGTCGACTAGCGGGGGGGCCACTGGAAATGAGCAGTTCTTC. Translating it yields CAISESTSGGATGNEQFF. The chain is built from TRBV10-3 and TRBJ2-1; 14 positions match TRBD2. Unmatched junction bases numbered 8, after V lost 0 bases and J lost 7 bases. Looked up from germline, CDR1 is ENHRY and CDR2 is SYGVKD. The CDR3 sequence is 18 residues long.

This clonotype was counted only a few times. The chain carries TRBV20-1 and TRBJ1-3; TRBD1 matches 8 bases. Losses at the gene ends were 3 bases for V and 3 bases for J; bases not matched to a gene: 16. Germline V gene sequence: CDR1 DFQATT, CDR2 SNEGSKA (reference sequence). The length of the CDR3 is 18 residues. The CDR3, as DNA: TGCAGTGCTAGGAAAGGTGGAACAGGGGGAGAGAGTGGAAACACCATATATTTT. As protein: CSARKGGTGGESGNTIYF.

This chain uses TRBV12-3 or TRBV12-4 with TRBJ1-4; D ambiguous. Trimming took off 4 bases at V and 0 bases at J, with 3 bases between the two ends. The CDR3 runs 13 residues. CDR3 sequence: CASSSPTNEKLFF. In DNA form, the CDR3 reads TGTGCCAGCAGTTCCCCAACTAATGAAAAACTGTTTTTT.

The rearrangement uses TRBV5-4 and TRBJ1-2; 7 bases are shared with TRBD1. CDR1 and CDR2 from the germline V gene are SGHNT and YYREEE (reference sequence). The CDR3 loop spans 14 amino acids. V lost 2 bases and J lost 4; bases outside the gene matches: 5. CDR3 sequence (DNA): TGTGCCAGCAGCTTTGTAGGGGGCCTCTATGGCTACACCTTC. It yields the protein CASSFVGGLYGYTF.

This rearrangement joins TRBV19 to TRBJ2-1; 8 positions agree with TRBD2. This CDR3 region has 14 residues. Germline V gene data show CDR1 as LNHDA and CDR2 as SQIVND (reference sequence). V gave up 8 bases and J gave up 7 bases; unmatched junction bases: 10. CDR3 DNA sequence: TGTGCCAGTCTGGGGACTAGTCCGACTAATGAGCAGTTCTTC. Translated: CASLGTSPTNEQFF.

This clonotype was counted only a few times. This sequence joins TRBV28 and TRBJ2-3; maybe TRBD1 (6 bases). Looked up from germline, CDR1 is MDHEN and CDR2 is SYDVKM. The length of the CDR3 is 17 residues. Trimming removed 3 bases from V and 2 bases from J, with 18 bases in between. The DNA for the CDR3 is TGTGCCAGCAGTTTGTACACCGGGACACTAGACACAGATACGCAGTATTTT. Translation: CASSLYTGTLDTDTQYF.

This rearrangement joins TRBV7-6 to TRBJ2-1; maybe TRBD2 (6 bases). Between the trimmed V and J ends, which lost 1 base and 10 bases, there was a span of 8 bases. The germline V gene has CDR1 SGHVS and CDR2 FNYEAQ. The CDR3 totals 12 residues. CDR3 DNA: TGTGCCAGCAGCTTAGTTCGGGGGGAGCAGTTCTTC. Translating it yields CASSLVRGEQFF. Full variable domain (rest looked up from reference TRBV7-6 and TRBJ2-1): GAGVSQSPRYKVTKRGQDVALRCDPISGHVSLYWYRQALGQGPEFLTYFNYEAQQDKSGLPNDRFSAERPEGSISTLTIQRTEQRDSAMYRCASSLVRGEQFFGPGTRLTVL.

This clonotype was detected only a few times. The rearrangement links TRBV11-2 to TRBJ2-5; D may be TRBD1 (8 bases). The CDR3 spans 18 residues. Per germline, CDR1 SGHAT and CDR2 FQNNGV. Trimming stripped 1 base from V and 4 bases from J, with 22 bases between. CDR3 loop: CASSLGEMDREGRETQYF. The CDR3 bases are TGTGCCAGCAGCTTAGGGGAAATGGACAGGGAGGGGAGAGAGACCCAGTACTTC.

This clonotype appeared a few times. V is TRBV20-1 and J is TRBJ1-5; perhaps TRBD1 as D (6 bases). This CDR3 region has 16 residues. Germline CDR1 and CDR2: DFQATT and SNEGSKA (reference sequence). V shed 5 bases and J shed 3 bases, with 20 bases lying between them. The CDR3 DNA reads as TGCAGTGCTTCCCATGGGGGGGGCTGGATCAATCAGCCCCAGCATTTT. Translation gives CSASHGGGWINQPQHF.

V is TRBV9 and J is TRBJ2-1, with 11 positions matching TRBD1. This CDR3 has 17 residues. The V gene end was trimmed by 3 bases and the J gene end by 6 bases; junction bases not matched to a gene: 11. The germline CDR1 and CDR2 sequences are SGDLS and YYNGEE. DNA for the CDR3: TGTGCCAGCAGCGCCTACCCCGGGACAGGGGGTTTCAATGAGCAGTTCTTC. This translates into CASSAYPGTGGFNEQFF.

This clonotype has a count of ten or more. The V and J genes are TRBV7-8 and TRBJ1-2, with D tentatively TRBD1 (6 bases). Germline CDR1 reads SGHVS; CDR2 reads FQNEAQ. V lost 5 bases, J lost 0 bases, and 13 bases lay in between. The length of the CDR3 is 15 residues. Here the CDR3 DNA reads TGTGCCAGCAGCGAGAAGGGGGGAGCTAACTATGGCTACACCTTC. Translated, it gives CASSEKGGANYGYTF.

At least ten counts were recorded for this clonotype. This sequence joins TRBV6-1 and TRBJ2-1, with D possibly being TRBD2 (6 bases). Germline assignment: CDR1 MNHNS and CDR2 SASEGT. The V gene lost 3 bases and the J gene lost 1 base, with 10 bases spanning the gap. This CDR3 has 15 amino acids. The CDR3 is CASSEGLSSYNEQFF. DNA of the CDR3: TGTGCCAGCAGTGAGGGACTTTCTTCCTACAATGAGCAGTTCTTC.

This clonotype was seen ten or more times. This chain connects TRBV7-6 to TRBJ2-1; 7 nucleotides align to TRBD2. The CDR3 loop spans 16 amino acids. Germline V gene data show CDR1 as SGHVS and CDR2 as FNYEAQ. Unmatched junction bases numbered 6, after V lost 4 bases and J lost 0 bases. CDR3 DNA sequence: TGTGCCAGCAGCTCAAGCGGGACCCGCTCCTACAATGAGCAGTTCTTC. This translates into CASSSSGTRSYNEQFF.

CDR3 region: CASRKNSYNEQFF. CDR3 DNA: TGCGCCAGCAGGAAGAACTCCTACAATGAGCAGTTCTTC. The chain links TRBV4-1 to TRBJ2-1, with D unresolved. The CDR3 is 13 amino acids. Germline loops: CDR1 MGHRA, CDR2 YSYEKL. V was pared by 6 bases and J by 0 bases, with 6 bases between.

Only a few counts were recorded for this clonotype. The V and J genes are TRBV27 and TRBJ2-5; D gene ambiguous. Germline assignment: CDR1 MNHEY and CDR2 SMNVEV (reference sequence). V was cut by 3 bases and J by 2 bases, with 7 bases left in between. The length of the CDR3 is 13 residues. The CDR3 nucleotides read TGTGCCAGCAGTTTGTCGAAGCAAGAGACCCAGTACTTC. This gives the protein CASSLSKQETQYF.

This clonotype occurred many times. This chain connects TRBV7-9 to TRBJ2-3; D is undetermined. From germline, CDR1 is SEHNR and CDR2 FQNEAQ (reference sequence). This CDR3 is 14 amino acids long. Deletions cut 1 base from V and 0 bases from J, with 5 bases between. In nucleotides, the CDR3 is TGTGCCAGCAGCTTAGTACCCAGCACAGATACGCAGTATTTT. Protein sequence: CASSLVPSTDTQYF.

The V call is TRBV18, the J call TRBJ2-7; 9 positions match TRBD1. V lost 7 bases to trimming and J lost 7 bases; unmatched junction nucleotides: 14. The CDR3 is made up of 15 amino acids. Germline V CDR1 and CDR2: KGHSH, LQKENI. The CDR3, as DNA: TGTGCCAGCTTACGGCCGGGACAGGGTGTTTGGGAGCAGTACTTC. Residues: CASLRPGQGVWEQYF. The full variable domain, with the rest looked up from reference TRBV18 and TRBJ2-7, is NAGVMQNPRHLVRRRGQEARLRCSPMKGHSHVYWYRQLPEEGLKFMVYLQKENIIDESGMPKERFSAEFPKEGPSILRIQQVVRGDSAAYFCASLRPGQGVWEQYFGPGTRLTVT.

The table lists this clonotype with a few counts. The chain combines TRBV5-6 with TRBJ1-1, with a tentative D call TRBD1 (5 bases). CDR3 size: 21 residues. V was shortened by 5 bases and J by 7 bases, with 39 bases between the two germline ends. The germline V gene encodes CDR1 SGHDT and CDR2 YYEEEE. The CDR3 region is CASSSTAPGSGAPLEVGEAFF. CDR3 bases: TGTGCCAGCAGTTCGACCGCACCTGGCTCCGGGGCCCCCCTCGAAGTGGGTGAAGCTTTCTTT.

This clonotype was found many times. This sequence joins TRBV7-9 and TRBJ2-1, with a possible D match to TRBD2 (6 bases). The CDR3 has 16 residues. V lost 5 bases, J lost 5 bases, and 19 bases lay in between. From germline, CDR1 is SEHNR and CDR2 FQNEAQ (reference sequence). The CDR3 DNA follows: TGTGCCAGCAGCGAGGAGGGAACTATCAATAACAATGAGCAGTTCTTC. Translated, it gives CASSEEGTINNNEQFF. The full variable domain, rest sourced from reference TRBV7-9 and TRBJ2-1, is DTGVSQNPRHKITKRGQNVTFRCDPISEHNRLYWYRQTLGQGPEFLTYFQNEAQLEKSRLLSDRFSAERPKGSFSTLEIQRTEQGDSAMYLCASSEEGTINNNEQFFGPGTRLTVL.

This clonotype appeared a few times. The V gene is TRBV29-1, the J gene TRBJ2-1; tentative D call: TRBD1 (8 bases). CDR1 and CDR2 (germline): SQVTM, ANQGSEA. CDR3 length equals 15 residues. V shed 4 bases and J shed 7 bases, with 20 bases lying between them. The chain's CDR3 is CSVVRGGQGGNEQFF. The CDR3 nucleotides are TGCAGCGTTGTAAGAGGAGGACAGGGAGGGAATGAGCAGTTCTTC.

This clonotype was recorded at least ten times. This chain links TRBV28 with TRBJ2-1; 12 nucleotides align to TRBD1. The J segment lost 9 bases and the V segment lost 5 bases, leaving 8 bases of the junction unmatched. The CDR3 runs to 15 residues. Germline V gene lookup returns CDR1 MDHEN and CDR2 SYDVKM. CDR3 region: CASSIGTGGYGEQFF. The CDR3 nucleotides are TGTGCCAGCAGTATCGGGACAGGGGGCTATGGTGAGCAGTTCTTC.

This clonotype was seen at least ten times. The genes are TRBV7-9 and TRBJ1-4; no definite D call. V gave up 5 bases and J gave up 4 bases, with 20 bases separating them. The CDR3 sequence is 17 residues long. Germline V gives CDR1 SEHNR, CDR2 FQNEAQ (reference sequence). CDR3 sequence reads: CASSGPNDMWDNEKLFF. The CDR3 DNA sequence: TGTGCCAGCAGCGGTCCCAACGACATGTGGGATAATGAAAAACTGTTTTTT.